The rows below give T cell receptor beta chains drawn from one sample of a study of CD8 T cells in Susac syndrome. Each CDR3 protein gets one entry after TCRdb re-called the immunoSEQ multiplex PCR reads with MiXCR. The sample yields about 210,000 distinct CDR3 sequences, less than 95% seen once. The sequenced material came from CD4+ T cells from PBMCs. The receptor source for this set is a human donor with Susac syndrome. Both conserved end residues are part of each CDR3. Each record gives: V gene, J gene, CDR3 protein.

TRBV30,TRBJ1-1,CAWAIGGGSPEAFF
TRBV11-2,TRBJ1-2,CASSSGTGTHYGYTF
TRBV4-2,TRBJ2-7,CASSQDNSLGEQYF
TRBV9,TRBJ2-1,CASSVGAEQFF
TRBV19,TRBJ1-2,CASSNSQDRNLQGYTF
TRBV29-1,TRBJ2-2,CSVVRGAGNTGELFF
TRBV20-1,TRBJ2-2,CSASQLAGSTGELFF
TRBV20-1,TRBJ2-1,CSARPGPGAKRWFF
TRBV5-1,TRBJ1-6,CASSLLQDTSPLHF
TRBV20-1,TRBJ1-1,CSAHWTGVNTEAFF
TRBV9,TRBJ1-5,CASSSGQGREPQHF
TRBV5-6,TRBJ1-1,CASSPAGRRTEAFF
TRBV7-4,TRBJ2-3,CASSLQRTTDTQYF
TRBV2,TRBJ2-3,CASSEDRRPRTDTQYF
TRBV24-1,TRBJ2-2,CATNENRDTGELFF
TRBV7-6,TRBJ2-2,CASSLDRGRVTGELFF
TRBV18,TRBJ2-2,CASSPLAGAANTGELFF
TRBV20-1,TRBJ1-5,CSTSWTGHQPQHF
TRBV11-1,TRBJ1-2,CASSPNRDGYTF
TRBV3-1,TRBJ2-1,CASSPINHPGLAGKSYNEQFF
TRBV6-5,TRBJ1-2,CASSYGSRRGYTF
TRBV7-9,TRBJ1-4,CASSSFEKLFF
TRBV9,TRBJ1-5,CASSVGQGPKQPQHF
TRBV19,TRBJ2-1,CASKTINEQFF
TRBV20-1,TRBJ1-5,CSARSGINQPQHF
TRBV20-1,TRBJ2-5,CSARPYASGETQYF
TRBV7-2,TRBJ2-1,CASSPRLAGGSNEQFF
TRBV7-3,TRBJ2-5,CASSPAGGRQETQYF
TRBV20-1,TRBJ1-5,CSASRGNQPQHF
TRBV20-1,TRBJ2-3,CSASGGDLGTDTQYF
TRBV5-1,TRBJ1-2,CASSAPEANYGYTF
TRBV12-3/TRBV12-4,TRBJ1-5,CASSLTGVQPQHF
TRBV28,TRBJ1-2,CASSSNGNYGYTF
TRBV12-3/TRBV12-4,TRBJ2-6,CASSLADRGAGANVLTF
TRBV4-1,TRBJ2-4,CASSQDGSFLAKNIQYF
TRBV7-9,TRBJ1-1,CASSLWDRNTEAFF
TRBV24-1,TRBJ2-2,CATSDASGEDTGELFF
TRBV27,TRBJ1-1,CASKGTGRDTEAFF
TRBV6-5,TRBJ1-2,CASSQQGNYGYTF
TRBV29-1,TRBJ2-5,CSVEWQQETQYF
TRBV6-2/TRBV6-3,TRBJ2-2,CASRRSGGAGELFF
TRBV7-3,TRBJ1-1,CASSDRGEMNTEAFF
TRBV20-1,TRBJ2-6,CSATQGPGANVLTF
TRBV6-2/TRBV6-3,TRBJ1-1,CASRGTSGHFEAFF
TRBV7-9,TRBJ1-1,CASSSQTPPNTEAFF
TRBV7-6,TRBJ2-3,CASSSSSGTDTQYF
TRBV30,TRBJ2-3,CAWMWAGGDTQYF
TRBV19,TRBJ1-4,CASSPRNEKLFF
TRBV9,TRBJ2-5,CASSVVASGGETQYF
TRBV3-1,TRBJ2-5,CASSPRWGARETQYF
TRBV9,TRBJ2-3,CASSRGLAGGPGTDTQYF
TRBV12-3/TRBV12-4,TRBJ2-7,CASSLNLGQTSYEQYF
TRBV29-1,TRBJ2-2,CSVRRPLTGELFF
TRBV2,TRBJ2-7,CASIQDRVWLNEQYF
TRBV30,TRBJ1-2,CAWSEQGGGYTF
TRBV6-6,TRBJ1-1,CASSPPWDGNTEAFF
TRBV24-1,TRBJ2-7,CAPTCGAAYEQYF
TRBV20-1,TRBJ2-3,CAITGPNTDTQYF
TRBV28,TRBJ2-4,CASSFRAKNIQYF